One sample yielded the 21 T cell receptor beta chains listed below, sequenced in a study of Ad26.COV2.S vaccination and SARS-CoV-2 variants. This table comes from immunoSEQ multiplex PCR, and its TCRdb copy is limited to in-frame clones, with some not included. This table has roughly 320,000 clones, around 86% appearing once. Treatment of the sample: around 19 received Ad26.COV2.S at low or high dose, single or two shots; 5 received placebo; per-sample allocation not given. Collection of the samples took place on day 63 after the first injection of vaccine or placebo. The sample consisted of peripheral blood, taken in a trial of Ad26.COV2.S vaccine versus placebo. These receptors were taken from a person between 18 and 65 years old who received the Ad26.COV2.S COVID-19 vaccine or a placebo.

This chain uses TRBV4-2 with TRBJ1-6; TRBD1 is a possible D gene (5 bases). The germline V gene has CDR1 LGHNA and CDR2 YNFKEQ. Trimming removed 1 base from V and 6 bases from J, with 16 bases in between. The CDR3 is made up of 17 amino acids. The CDR3 region is CASSQASGQGVNSPLHF. DNA for the CDR3: TGTGCCAGCAGCCAAGCCTCGGGGCAGGGAGTTAATTCACCCCTCCACTTT.

Within the sample, this clone is medium-sized. The chain uses TRBV3-1 (or the pseudogene TRBV3-2) and TRBJ1-5, with D tentatively TRBD1 (6 bases). The germline gives CDR1 LGHDT, CDR2 YNNKEL (reference sequence). This CDR3 spans 15 amino acids. The V and J ends lost 4 bases and 7 bases respectively, with 17 bases between them. The CDR3 here is CASSRRGDPYQPQHF. The CDR3 bases are TGTGCCAGCAGCCGGAGGGGGGACCCCTACCAGCCCCAGCATTTT.

The J gene is TRBJ1-4, the V gene TRBV18, with D perhaps TRBD1 (5 bases). The CDR3 contains 14 residues. Germline V gene lookup returns CDR1 KGHSH and CDR2 LQKENI. The V end lost 3 bases, the J end lost 7 bases, and 12 bases lay between the germline ends. The CDR3 DNA is TGTGCCAGCTCACCTCTAGGGGCTGGTGAAAAACTGTTTTTT. This codes for CASSPLGAGEKLFF.

This clone was counted a single time. The genes are TRBV30 and TRBJ2-7, with no clear D. Germline V gene lookup returns CDR1 GTSNPN and CDR2 SVGIG (reference sequence). This CDR3 spans 14 amino acids. The V and J ends lost 0 bases and 2 bases respectively, with 11 bases between them. The CDR3, as DNA: TGTGCCTGGAGTGTAGGGCAGTCCACCTACGAGCAGTACTTC. It encodes CAWSVGQSTYEQYF.

Here the CDR3 DNA reads TGTGCCAGCAGTTTAGAATCATATCAGCCCCAGCATTTT. This codes for CASSLESYQPQHF. The rearrangement links TRBV28 to TRBJ1-5; D call uncertain. The V end was cut by 2 bases, the J end by 5 bases, with 7 bases between. The CDR3 spans 13 residues. CDR1 is MDHEN and CDR2 is SYDVKM in the germline V gene. Using reference TRBV28 and TRBJ1-5 for the parts outside the CDR3, the full variable domain is DVKVTQSSRYLVKRTGEKVFLECVQDMDHENMFWYRQDPGLGLRLIYFSYDVKMKEKGDIPEGYSVSREKKERFSLILESASTNQTSMYLCASSLESYQPQHFGDGTRLSIL.

V gene TRBV2 combines with J gene TRBJ1-3; possibly TRBD1 for D (5 bases). V was clipped by 6 bases and J by 0 bases, with 15 bases between them. Germline loops: CDR1 SNHLY, CDR2 FYNNEI. The CDR3 spans 16 residues. CDR3 in DNA: TGTGCCAGCAGGGGCTGGGACGCCCGCTCTGGAAACACCATATATTTT. Translation gives CASRGWDARSGNTIYF.

The gene calls are TRBV6-5 and TRBJ1-2; D might be TRBD1 (5 bases). The CDR3 loop spans 14 amino acids. Looked up from germline, CDR1 is MNHEY and CDR2 is SVGAGI. V lost 0 bases and J lost 2, with 7 bases in between. The CDR3 spells CASSYSAGNYGYTF. CDR3 nucleotides: TGTGCCAGCAGTTACTCGGCAGGGAACTATGGCTACACCTTC.

The chain carries TRBV10-3 and TRBJ2-5; 7 bases match TRBD1. Trimming cost V 0 bases and J 5 bases; bases outside gene matches: 6. From germline, CDR1 is ENHRY and CDR2 SYGVKD. The CDR3 extends over 15 amino acids. The DNA of the CDR3 is TGTGCCATCAGTGAGTCAACCCCCAGGGGGGAGACCCAGTACTTC. Its translation is CAISESTPRGETQYF.

This chain's CDR3 is CASSPPSGSREQFF. The CDR3 DNA is TGTGCCAGCAGCCCTCCCTCTGGTTCTAGGGAGCAGTTCTTC. The chain recombines TRBV7-2 with TRBJ2-1, with D hard to call. Germline lookup yields CDR1 SGHTA and CDR2 FQGNSA. V lost 5 bases, J lost 10 bases, and 18 bases lay in between. The CDR3 sequence is 14 residues long.

This chain connects TRBV3-1 (or the pseudogene TRBV3-2) to TRBJ2-5; D uncertain. There are 11 residues in the CDR3. V gave up 6 bases and J gave up 3 bases, with 5 bases separating them. Germline CDR1 is LGHDT and CDR2 is YNNKEL (reference sequence). CDR3 coding DNA: TGTGCCAGCAGAATGGAAGAGACCCAGTACTTC. It translates to CASRMEETQYF.

The V call is TRBV20-1, the J call TRBJ2-3, with 7 bases fitting TRBD2. With 3 bases clipped from V and 2 bases from J, the junction kept 8 bases outside the gene matches. The CDR3 contains 15 residues. From germline, CDR1 is DFQATT and CDR2 SNEGSKA (reference sequence). The CDR3 DNA reads as TGCAGTGCTAGTGCCGGGGGGATAGTCACAGATACGCAGTATTTT. Its translation is CSASAGGIVTDTQYF.

The chain joins TRBV24-1 to TRBJ1-5; D gene unclear. Germline V CDR1 and CDR2: KGHDR, SFDVKD. The CDR3 spans 13 residues. The V gene lost 5 bases and the J gene lost 4 bases, with 8 bases spanning the gap. CDR3 loop: CATSGGGNQPQHF. DNA for the CDR3: TGTGCCACCAGTGGGGGAGGGAATCAGCCCCAGCATTTT.

The J gene is TRBJ2-3, the V gene TRBV7-3, with TRBD2 identical over 9 bases. The CDR3 totals 18 residues. The germline V gene encodes CDR1 SGHTA and CDR2 FQGTGA. The ends lost 4 bases at V and 1 base at J; junction bases unmatched: 12. The CDR3 loop is CASSSQAGGFAGTDTQYF. CDR3 DNA: TGTGCCAGCAGCTCACAAGCGGGGGGCTTTGCTGGCACAGATACGCAGTATTTT.

The chain employs TRBV2 and TRBJ2-1; 10 bases fit TRBD2. CDR3 size: 15 residues. The V gene's germline CDR1 is SNHLY and CDR2 FYNNEI. J gave up 9 bases and V 2 bases, and 7 bases lay outside the gene matches. CDR3 in amino acids: CASSEISGGLGEQFF. DNA of the CDR3: TGTGCCAGCAGTGAAATTAGCGGGGGGCTGGGTGAGCAGTTCTTC.

This clone showed up just a few times. This chain connects TRBV11-2 to TRBJ1-5; D unresolved. This CDR3 region has 15 residues. V gave up 1 base and J gave up 2 bases, with 9 bases separating them. Per germline, CDR1 SGHAT and CDR2 FQNNGV. The CDR3 sequence is CASSLGVAGNQPQHF. CDR3 bases: TGTGCCAGCAGCTTAGGGGTGGCGGGCAATCAGCCCCAGCATTTT.

This chain uses TRBV21-1 with TRBJ1-2. TRBV21-1 is a pseudogene segment. The CDR3 has 14 amino acids. CDR3 in amino acids: CASSRWGATYGYTF. The CDR3 DNA follows: TGTGCCAGCAGCAGGTGGGGAGCCACTTATGGCTACACCTTC.

Only one count was recorded for this clone. The CDR3: CASSQFVGGDGYTF. CDR3 sequence (DNA): TGCGCCAGCAGCCAATTTGTCGGTGGGGATGGCTACACCTTC. The chain links TRBV4-1 to TRBJ1-2; D is undetermined. Trimming removed 2 bases from V and 6 bases from J, with 13 bases in between. Germline V lookup: CDR1 MGHRA, CDR2 YSYEKL. The CDR3 has 14 amino acids.

The rearrangement joins TRBV6-5 to TRBJ1-2, with D possibly being TRBD1 (6 bases). There are 15 residues in the CDR3. V was clipped by 7 bases and J by 6 bases, with 21 bases between them. The germline V gene has CDR1 MNHEY and CDR2 SVGAGI. CDR3 residues: CASTRGVQGKDGYTF. The CDR3 DNA reads as TGTGCCAGCACCCGGGGTGTGCAGGGGAAGGATGGCTACACCTTC.

The chain uses TRBV7-2 and TRBJ1-2; possibly TRBD1 for D (5 bases). Trimming pared 3 bases from V and 7 bases from J, leaving 6 bases between. The CDR3 consists of 11 residues. CDR1 is SGHTA, CDR2 FQGNSA, per germline. CDR3 region: CASSFQGGYTF. The CDR3 DNA sequence: TGTGCCAGCAGCTTTCAGGGTGGCTACACCTTC.

The chain joins TRBV25-1 to TRBJ2-7; TRBD2 matches at 7 bases. The CDR3 totals 14 residues. CDR1 is MGHDK and CDR2 is SYGVNS in the germline V gene. V was pared by 4 bases and J by 0 bases, with 3 bases of the junction left unmatched. CDR3 loop: CASSVRDYSYEQYF. The CDR3 nucleotides are TGTGCCAGCAGTGTAAGGGACTACTCCTACGAGCAGTACTTC.

This chain uses TRBV5-1 with TRBJ2-7; no clear D gene. This CDR3 spans 13 amino acids. The germline V and J ends were trimmed by 1 base and 2 bases, with 7 bases remaining between them. Germline CDR1 SGHRS, CDR2 YFSETQ. The CDR3 loop is CASSLSSPYEQYF. DNA for the CDR3: TGCGCCAGCAGCTTGAGTTCTCCCTACGAGCAGTACTTC.